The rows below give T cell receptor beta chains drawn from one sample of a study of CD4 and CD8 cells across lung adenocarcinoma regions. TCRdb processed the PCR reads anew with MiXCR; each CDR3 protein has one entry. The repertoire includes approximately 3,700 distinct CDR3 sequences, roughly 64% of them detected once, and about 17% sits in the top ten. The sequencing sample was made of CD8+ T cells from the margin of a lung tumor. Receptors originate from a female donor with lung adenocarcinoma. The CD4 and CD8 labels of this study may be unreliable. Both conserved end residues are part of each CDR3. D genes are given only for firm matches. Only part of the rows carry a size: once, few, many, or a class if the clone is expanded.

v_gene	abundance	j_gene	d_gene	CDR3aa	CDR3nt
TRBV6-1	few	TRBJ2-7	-	CASSEPGYEQYF	TGTGCCAGCAGTGAACCGGGCTACGAGCAGTACTTC
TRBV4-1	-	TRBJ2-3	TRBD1	CASSLGQGADTQYF	TGCGCCAGCAGCCTCGGGCAGGGGGCAGATACGCAGTATTTT
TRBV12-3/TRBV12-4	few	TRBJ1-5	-	CASRDGGLDQPQHF	TGTGCCAGCAGGGATGGGGGCCTAGATCAGCCCCAGCATTTT
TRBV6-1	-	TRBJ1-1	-	CASRGGYSTEAFF	TGTGCCAGTAGGGGGGGCTATAGCACTGAAGCTTTCTTT
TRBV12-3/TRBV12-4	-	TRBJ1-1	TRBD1	CASSPNQGARTEAFF	TGTGCCAGCAGCCCAAATCAGGGGGCTAGGACTGAAGCTTTCTTT
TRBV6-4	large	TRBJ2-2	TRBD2	CASSDFERGAREAGEEDTGELFF	TGTGCCAGCAGTGACTTCGAACGTGGGGCCCGAGAAGCGGGAGAAGAGGACACCGGGGAGCTGTTTTTT
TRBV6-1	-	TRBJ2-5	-	CASSEAQETQYF	TGTGCCAGCAGTGAAGCCCAGGAGACCCAGTACTTC
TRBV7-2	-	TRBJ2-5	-	CASSYRTRRETQYF	TGTGCCAGCAGCTATAGAACCAGGAGGGAGACCCAGTACTTC
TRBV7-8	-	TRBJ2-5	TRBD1	CASSLRGHSQETQYF	TGTGCCAGCAGCTTAAGGGGGCATTCCCAAGAGACCCAGTACTTC
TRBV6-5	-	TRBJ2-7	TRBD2	CASSYRGLAARDEQYF	TGTGCCAGCAGTTACCGGGGACTAGCGGCTCGGGACGAGCAGTACTTC
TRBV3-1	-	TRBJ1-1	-	CASSPQTRGTEAFF	TGTGCCAGCAGCCCTCAAACTCGGGGCACTGAAGCTTTCTTT
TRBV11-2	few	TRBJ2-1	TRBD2	CASSFTSGLPTYNEQFF	TGTGCCAGCAGCTTTACTAGCGGGTTACCTACCTACAATGAGCAGTTCTTC
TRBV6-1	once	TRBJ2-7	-	CASRRLTRDSYEQYF	TGTGCCAGCAGAAGACTCACCCGGGACTCCTACGAGCAGTACTTC